The 20 T cell receptor beta chains listed next were all sequenced from one sample in a study of T cell clones after liver transplantation. Here immunoSEQ multiplex PCR was the method, and the copy in TCRdb shows in-frame clones only, minus some. The table has about 120,000 clones, 90% seen once. The starting material was CD4+ T cells from blood, obtained 12 months after liver transplant. The receptors originated from a human patient who received a liver transplant. Among the T cells, some may be from the graft donor.

The chain joins TRBV6-7 to TRBJ1-2; TRBD1 matches at 9 bases. TRBV6-7 is filed as an ORF, its function uncertain. CDR3 length equals 15 residues. The V and J ends lost 2 bases and 6 bases, in that order; junction bases with no gene match: 7. The CDR3 DNA reads TGTGCCAGCAGTTACGGGACAGGGAGAGTCAATGGCTACACCTTC. Its protein is CASSYGTGRVNGYTF.

The gene calls are TRBV18 and TRBJ2-5; D is unclear. CDR1 is KGHSH and CDR2 is LQKENI in the germline V gene. This CDR3 spans 13 amino acids. V gave up 1 base and J gave up 2 bases, with 5 bases separating them. CDR3 coding DNA: TGTGCCAGCTCACCACGGGTACAAGAGACCCAGTACTTC. It translates to CASSPRVQETQYF.

This chain joins TRBV7-2 and TRBJ2-7, with a tentative D call TRBD2 (6 bases). The length of the CDR3 is 14 residues. V shed 5 bases and J shed 3 bases, with 14 bases lying between them. CDR1 SGHTA and CDR2 FQGNSA come from the germline V gene. CDR3 in amino acids: CASSPKRGGYEQYF. CDR3 bases: TGTGCCAGCAGCCCCAAGAGGGGAGGCTACGAGCAGTACTTC.

The chain combines TRBV11-3 with TRBJ1-1; D gene ambiguous. This CDR3 is 12 amino acids long. V was shortened by 5 bases and J by 4 bases, with 8 bases between the two germline ends. The germline CDR1 and CDR2 sequences are SGHNT and YENEEA. The CDR3 here is CASSPFSTEAFF. The CDR3, as DNA: TGTGCCAGCAGCCCATTCTCCACTGAAGCTTTCTTT.

This chain connects TRBV5-1 to TRBJ2-7; D ambiguous. The CDR3 has 13 residues. CDR1 and CDR2 from the germline V gene are SGHRS and YFSETQ. Trimming removed 1 base from V and 5 bases from J, with 10 bases in between. CDR3: CASSLLGSHEQYF. CDR3 nucleotide sequence: TGCGCCAGCAGCTTGTTGGGGTCCCACGAGCAGTACTTC. The full variable domain, rest sourced from reference TRBV5-1 and TRBJ2-7, is KAGVTQTPRYLIKTRGQQVTLSCSPISGHRSVSWYQQTPGQGLQFLFEYFSETQRNKGNFPGRFSGRQFSNSRSEMNVSTLELGDSALYLCASSLLGSHEQYFGPGTRLTVT.

The chain links TRBV6-4 to TRBJ1-2; the D gene is possibly TRBD1 (6 bases). Trimming took off 5 bases at V and 3 bases at J, with 16 bases between the two ends. Germline V lookup: CDR1 MRHNA, CDR2 SNTAGT. The CDR3 spans 15 residues. The CDR3, as DNA: TGTGCCAGCAGTCAGGGGCCTCAGGGGCACTATGGCTACACCTTC. The encoded protein is CASSQGPQGHYGYTF.

Points on this clone: The junction and the germline gene differ at one end; a read error may be behind it. The chain uses TRBV10-3 and TRBJ1-2; the D is unclear. The CDR3 sequence is 12 residues long. Germline loops: CDR1 ENHRY, CDR2 SYGVKD. CDR3 protein: CATSDPGRASTF. DNA for the CDR3: TGTGCCACCAGTGACCCCGGACGGGCCTCCACCTTC.

The V and J genes are TRBV11-2 and TRBJ2-4; D remains unclear. V lost 0 bases, J lost 10 bases, and 7 bases lay in between. The CDR3 is 12 amino acids. Germline CDR1 and CDR2: SGHAT and FQNNGV. CDR3 sequence reads: CASSLDGVIQYF. In DNA, the CDR3 is TGTGCCAGCAGCTTAGATGGGGTTATTCAGTACTTC.

The chain employs TRBV7-2 and TRBJ2-3; D might be TRBD2 (6 bases). The V end was cut by 4 bases, the J end by 0 bases, with 14 bases between. Germline lookup yields CDR1 SGHTA and CDR2 FQGNSA. The CDR3 consists of 16 residues. CDR3 DNA sequence: TGTGCCAGCAGCTACACGGGACTCATAAGCACAGATACGCAGTATTTT. Protein: CASSYTGLISTDTQYF.

This chain joins TRBV15 and TRBJ2-3; TRBD2 matches 8 bases. The CDR3 contains 16 residues. Per germline, CDR1 LNHNV and CDR2 YYDKDF (reference sequence). V was clipped by 3 bases and J by 6 bases; unmatched bases: 11. The CDR3 region is CATSSGTSGLRDTQYF. As DNA, the CDR3 is TGTGCCACCAGCAGCGGTACTAGCGGCCTTAGGGATACGCAGTATTTT.

The rearrangement uses TRBV5-8 and TRBJ2-7; 9 nucleotides match TRBD1. The CDR3 covers 15 residues. Germline V gene sequence: CDR1 SGHTS, CDR2 YDEGEE. The V gene end was trimmed by 7 bases and the J gene end by 1 base; junction bases not matched to a gene: 9. The CDR3: CASSRRDRVSYEQYF. In DNA form, the CDR3 reads TGTGCCAGCTCAAGAAGGGACAGGGTTTCCTACGAGCAGTACTTC.

The genes are TRBV19 and TRBJ2-7, with 8 nucleotides matching TRBD1. With 1 base clipped from V and 5 bases from J, the junction kept 7 bases outside the gene matches. This CDR3 is 15 amino acids long. Germline CDR1 is LNHDA and CDR2 is SQIVND (reference sequence). CDR3 DNA: TGTGCCAGTAGTATAGCCGGACAGGGTGCCCACGAGCAGTACTTC. Translation gives CASSIAGQGAHEQYF. Full variable domain (rest looked up from reference TRBV19 and TRBJ2-7): DGGITQSPKYLFRKEGQNVTLSCEQNLNHDAMYWYRQDPGQGLRLIYYSQIVNDFQKGDIAEGYSVSREKKESFPLTVTSAQKNPTAFYLCASSIAGQGAHEQYFGPGTRLTVT.

This chain uses TRBV19 with TRBJ1-5; 11 nucleotides align to TRBD1. Germline V CDR1 and CDR2: LNHDA, SQIVND (reference sequence). This CDR3 has 16 amino acids. The V segment lost 3 bases and the J segment 6 bases; nucleotides outside the gene matches: 7. CDR3: CASSINRGQGGQPQHF. CDR3 nucleotide sequence: TGTGCCAGTAGTATTAATAGGGGACAGGGGGGTCAGCCCCAGCATTTT. Drawing the rest from reference TRBV19 and TRBJ1-5, the complete variable domain is DGGITQSPKYLFRKEGQNVTLSCEQNLNHDAMYWYRQDPGQGLRLIYYSQIVNDFQKGDIAEGYSVSREKKESFPLTVTSAQKNPTAFYLCASSINRGQGGQPQHFGDGTRLSIL.

The table lists this clone with a count of one. This chain joins TRBV11-3 and TRBJ1-4; 9 bases agree with TRBD1. Germline V gives CDR1 SGHNT, CDR2 YENEEA. Trimming removed 5 bases from V and 4 bases from J; junction bases left unmatched: 8. This CDR3 comprises 16 residues. In DNA, the CDR3 is TGTGCCAGCAGCGGAGGACAGGGGACGGATAATGAAAAACTGTTTTTT. Translating gives CASSGGQGTDNEKLFF.

The J gene is TRBJ1-1, the V gene TRBV28; D not resolved. Per the germline V gene, CDR1 is MDHEN and CDR2 is SYDVKM. Trimming took 2 bases from V and 0 from J, leaving 10 bases between them. The CDR3 is 15 residues long. CDR3 nucleotide sequence: TGTGCCAGCAGTTTAATGAGGATGGTGAACACTGAAGCTTTCTTT. Protein: CASSLMRMVNTEAFF. The full variable domain, rest sourced from reference TRBV28 and TRBJ1-1, is DVKVTQSSRYLVKRTGEKVFLECVQDMDHENMFWYRQDPGLGLRLIYFSYDVKMKEKGDIPEGYSVSREKKERFSLILESASTNQTSMYLCASSLMRMVNTEAFFGQGTRLTVV.

The chain couples TRBV5-5 to TRBJ2-7; weak D call: TRBD1 (5 bases). Germline V gives CDR1 SGHKS, CDR2 YYEKEE (reference sequence). With 4 bases removed from V and 7 bases from J, the gap between germline ends came to 15 bases. This CDR3 has 13 amino acids. DNA of the CDR3: TGTGCCAGCAGCCTCTGGGGCAGTGATGAGCAGTACTTC. Encoded protein: CASSLWGSDEQYF. Full variable domain (rest looked up from reference TRBV5-5 and TRBJ2-7): DAGVTQSPTHLIKTRGQQVTLRCSPISGHKSVSWYQQVLGQGPQFIFQYYEKEERGRGNFPDRFSARQFPNYSSELNVNALLLGDSALYLCASSLWGSDEQYFGPGTRLTVT.

The chain joins TRBV6-5 to TRBJ2-2; no definite D call. CDR3 size: 13 residues. From germline, CDR1 is MNHEY and CDR2 SVGAGI. V lost 5 bases and J 4 bases, leaving 8 bases between the germline ends. The CDR3 DNA sequence: TGTGCCAGCAGTAAGCCGGTCACCGGGGAGCTGTTTTTT. This gives the protein CASSKPVTGELFF.

This clone was detected only once. This sequence joins TRBV7-2 and TRBJ2-1; 7 bases are shared with TRBD1. Germline V gene sequence: CDR1 SGHTA, CDR2 FQGNSA. The CDR3 loop spans 13 amino acids. The V gene end was trimmed by 3 bases and the J gene end by 7 bases; junction bases not matched to a gene: 3. The CDR3 region is CASSLDRTNEQFF. Here the CDR3 DNA reads TGTGCCAGCAGCTTGGACAGGACGAATGAGCAGTTCTTC.

The chain links TRBV5-4 to TRBJ2-1, with TRBD1 matching over 7 bases. The V gene's germline CDR1 is SGHNT and CDR2 YYREEE (reference sequence). The V segment lost 4 bases and the J segment 1 base; nucleotides outside the gene matches: 8. There are 16 residues in the CDR3. The DNA for the CDR3 is TGTGCCAGCAGCCGGGACAGTCAGCTGTCCTACAATGAGCAGTTCTTC. This encodes CASSRDSQLSYNEQFF.

J is TRBJ1-4 and V is TRBV5-1; possible D gene TRBD1, 5 bases. Germline V gene sequence: CDR1 SGHRS, CDR2 YFSETQ. Trimming stripped 3 bases from V and 3 bases from J, with 15 bases between. The CDR3 spans 16 residues. This CDR3 is CASSSTGFRANEKLFF. Here the CDR3 DNA reads TGCGCCAGCAGCTCCACAGGCTTCCGCGCTAATGAAAAACTGTTTTTT.